These 8 T cell receptor beta chains were all obtained from the same sample, sequenced in a study of blood T cell repertoires in COVID-19. TCRdb's table, derived via immunoSEQ multiplex PCR, lists solely in-frame clones and lacks some. The data show approximately 450,000 clones, with around nine tenths seen just once and around 4.5% held by the top ten. Input material: peripheral blood. The receptors here all came from a woman aged 30 to 39 with acute or convalescent COVID-19.

This rearrangement joins TRBV5-1 to TRBJ1-2; 7 nucleotides agree with TRBD1. The V gene end was trimmed by 3 bases and the J gene end by 5 bases; junction bases not matched to a gene: 7. CDR3 length equals 14 residues. Looked up from germline, CDR1 is SGHRS and CDR2 is YFSETQ. CDR3 nucleotides: TGCGCCAGCAGCTCCGGACAGGCCACGTATGGCTACACCTTC. This translates into CASSSGQATYGYTF.

This chain links TRBV4-2 with TRBJ2-4, with 10 bases matching TRBD1. The CDR3 totals 16 residues. Per germline, CDR1 LGHNA and CDR2 YNFKEQ. The junction had 8 bases not matched to a gene; V was cut back by 2 bases and J by 7 bases. The CDR3 DNA follows: TGTGCCAGCAGCCAACAGACAGGACAGGGGGGGAACATTCAGTACTTC. The encoded protein is CASSQQTGQGGNIQYF.

The genes are TRBV11-2 and TRBJ2-7; maybe TRBD2 (6 bases). Trimming took off 3 bases at V and 5 bases at J, with 17 bases between the two ends. Per the germline V gene, CDR1 is SGHAT and CDR2 is FQNNGV. The CDR3 sequence is 15 residues long. The CDR3 bases are TGTGCCAGCAGCTTGGGGGGTCGGACTAACGACGAGCAGTACTTC. Its protein product is CASSLGGRTNDEQYF.

The genes are TRBV6-5 and TRBJ1-4; no definite D call. Germline CDR1 MNHEY, CDR2 SVGAGI. This CDR3 has 13 residues. The V gene lost 5 bases and the J gene lost 7 bases, with 11 bases spanning the gap. Written as DNA, the CDR3 is TGTGCCAGCAGTCCCCCCCTACGTGAAAAACTGTTTTTT. Its translation: CASSPPLREKLFF.

The chain has TRBV7-3 and TRBJ2-1; 9 positions match TRBD2. Per the germline V gene, CDR1 is SGHTA and CDR2 is FQGTGA. The CDR3 has 14 residues. V shed 2 bases, J shed 7 bases, and the junction held 3 bases outside the gene matches. Here the CDR3 reads CASSLAGGKNEQFF. DNA of the CDR3: TGTGCCAGCAGCTTAGCGGGGGGGAAGAATGAGCAGTTCTTC.

This clone was observed a single time. The rearrangement links TRBV28 to TRBJ1-4, with D possibly TRBD1 on 5 matching bases. The CDR3 length is 16 residues. Looked up from germline, CDR1 is MDHEN and CDR2 is SYDVKM. V dropped 5 bases and J dropped 7 bases, with 20 bases sitting between them. CDR3 protein: CASSPRAKSGGEKLFF. In DNA, the CDR3 is TGTGCCAGCAGTCCCCGGGCAAAATCCGGGGGTGAAAAACTGTTTTTT.

The genes are TRBV7-7 and TRBJ2-1, with TRBD2 identical over 8 bases. The V gene's germline CDR1 is SSHAT and CDR2 FNYEAQ (reference sequence). The V and J ends lost 5 bases and 8 bases, in that order; junction bases with no gene match: 8. The CDR3 loop spans 14 amino acids. CDR3 DNA: TGTGCCAGCAGCCCCGGACTAGCCAGGGATGAGCAGTTCTTC. Protein: CASSPGLARDEQFF.

The chain is built from TRBV29-1 and TRBJ1-2; the D gene is possibly TRBD1 (5 bases). The CDR3 contains 13 residues. Trimming left V 2 bases short and J 3 bases short, with 10 bases between. Looked up from germline, CDR1 is SQVTM and CDR2 is ANQGSEA. The CDR3 is CSVEHGGDYGYTF. In DNA form, the CDR3 reads TGCAGCGTTGAACATGGGGGGGACTATGGCTACACCTTC.